This T cell receptor beta chain was identified in a study of CD8 T cells in Susac syndrome. CD8+ and CD4+ T cells circulating in blood were sequenced for TCR beta. The healthy controls were matched to patients by age and sex. FACS enriched CD8+ TEMRA cells, while bulk CD8+ and CD4+ were negatively isolated. The authors reverse transcribed roughly 0.5 to 1 ug RNA with random hexamers. With immunoSEQ multiplex PCR, TCR beta CDR3 was amplified across 54 Vbeta and 13 Jbeta. MiXCR, run by TCRdb on the immunoSEQ multiplex PCR reads, gives a single entry per CDR3 protein. Altogether 120,000 or so distinct CDR3 sequences are present, roughly 95% being singletons, with the ten largest covering more than 0.095%. The sequenced sample consisted of CD4+ T cells from PBMCs. The origin of this receptor is a human donor in good health.

This chain's CDR3 is CASSSPRDRAKETQYF. The CDR3 DNA reads TGTGCCAGCAGCTCCCCCAGGGACAGGGCAAAAGAGACCCAGTACTTC. V and J are TRBV3-1 and TRBJ2-5; the match to TRBD1 covers 9 bases. The trim removed 5 bases at V and 3 bases at J, leaving 10 bases unmatched. The germline CDR1 and CDR2 sequences are LGHDT and YNNKEL (reference sequence). The CDR3 runs to 16 residues.